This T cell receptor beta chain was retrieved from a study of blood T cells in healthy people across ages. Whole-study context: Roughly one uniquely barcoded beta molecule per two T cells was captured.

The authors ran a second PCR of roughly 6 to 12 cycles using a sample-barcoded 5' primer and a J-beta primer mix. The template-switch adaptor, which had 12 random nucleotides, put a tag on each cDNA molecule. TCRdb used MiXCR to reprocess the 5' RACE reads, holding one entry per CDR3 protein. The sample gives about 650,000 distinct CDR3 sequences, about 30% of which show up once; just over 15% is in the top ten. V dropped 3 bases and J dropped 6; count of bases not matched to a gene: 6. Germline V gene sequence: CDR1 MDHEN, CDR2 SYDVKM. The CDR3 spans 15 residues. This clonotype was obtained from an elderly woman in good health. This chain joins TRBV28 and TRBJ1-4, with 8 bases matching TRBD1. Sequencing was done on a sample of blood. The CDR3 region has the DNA TGTGCCAGCAGTTTTTCCGGACAGGGAGATGAAAAACTGTTTTTT. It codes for CASSFSGQGDEKLFF.